The 8 T cell receptor beta chains listed next were all sequenced from one sample in a study of CD4 and CD8 cells across lung adenocarcinoma regions. TCRdb recomputed calls from the PCR reads with MiXCR, one row per CDR3 protein. The sample comprises some 10,000 distinct CDR3 sequences, 35% to 60% of which are singletons, and 33% rests with the top ten. Sequencing input: CD8+ T cells from the margin of a lung tumor. The origin of the receptors is a male donor with lung adenocarcinoma. The CD4 and CD8 labels of this study may be unreliable.

This clonotype was seen many times. CDR3 amino acids: CAGTDSRSSYEQYF. The CDR3, as DNA: TGTGCCGGTACCGACTCGCGGAGCTCCTACGAGCAGTACTTC. The chain is built from TRBV6-1 and TRBJ2-7; D not resolved. Deletions cut 11 bases from V and 0 bases from J, with 17 bases between. Germline CDR1 is MNHNS and CDR2 is SASEGT. The CDR3 consists of 14 residues.

J is TRBJ2-3 and V is TRBV6-5; 9 bases agree with TRBD2. V was pared by 0 bases and J by 1 base, with 2 bases of the junction left unmatched. Germline V gene lookup returns CDR1 MNHEY and CDR2 SVGAGI. The CDR3 is 16 amino acids. CDR3 nucleotides: TGTGCCAGCAGTTACTCGGCTAGCGGGGGCACAGATACGCAGTATTTT. It is translated as CASSYSASGGTDTQYF.

Comments on this clonotype: The junction departs from the called germline gene at one end, perhaps through a read error. Written as DNA, the CDR3 is TGCGCCAGCAGACGGGGACTAGCGGCGTCGAACACAGGTGAGCAGTTTTTT. Protein product: CASRRGLAASNTGEQFF. V usage is TRBV10-2 and J usage is TRBJ2-2, with TRBD2 identical over 11 bases. The germline CDR1 and CDR2 sequences are WSHSY and SAAADI. CDR3 length: 17 amino acids.

The chain is built from TRBV6-1 and TRBJ2-2; D is perhaps TRBD2 (7 bases). The CDR3 extends over 16 amino acids. V was cut by 6 bases and J by 1 base, with 15 bases left in between. Germline assignment: CDR1 MNHNS and CDR2 SASEGT. The CDR3 nucleotides read TGTGCCAGCAGGGGGGGGGGGGGGCAGAACACCGGGGAGCTGTTTTTT. Its protein is CASRGGGGQNTGELFF.

In its sample, this clonotype was seen many times. The chain employs TRBV11-2 and TRBJ2-1, with D possibly TRBD2 on 6 matching bases. CDR3 length: 14 residues. Germline CDR1 is SGHAT and CDR2 is FQNNGV. V lost 4 bases and J 4 bases, leaving 11 bases between the germline ends. The CDR3: CASSSNRGYNEQFF. For the CDR3, the DNA is TGTGCCAGCAGCTCAAACCGGGGGTACAATGAGCAGTTCTTC.

This clonotype was counted a single time. The chain links TRBV5-6 to TRBJ2-1, with 9 bases aligning to TRBD2. The end of the DNA fits TRBJ2-5 better, so the J call may be wrong. The CDR3 loop spans 16 amino acids. Germline-derived CDR1 and CDR2 are SGHDT and YYEEEE. DNA of the CDR3: TGTGCCAGCAGCTTGGTTCGTAGCGGGAGTAGAGAGACCCAGTACTTC. It specifies CASSLVRSGSRETQYF.

This clonotype has more than one count but fewer than ten. It may be a read error: a sequence one base away is much more abundant. The chain joins TRBV14 to TRBJ2-4, with TRBD2 matching 12 bases. Germline-derived CDR1 and CDR2 are SGHDN and FVKESK. This CDR3 is built from 17 residues. J was trimmed by 13 bases and V by 0 bases; bases with no gene match: 13. CDR3 nucleotides: TGTGCCAGCAGCCAAGATAGACTAGCGGGAGCGGGCAATGAGCAGTACTTC. Amino acids: CASSQDRLAGAGNEQYF.

The chain's CDR3 is CASSSGHYEQYF. CDR3 DNA: TGTGCCAGCAGTTCAGGACACTACGAGCAGTACTTC. The chain uses TRBV6-5 and TRBJ2-5, with a possible D match to TRBD1 (5 bases). Matching the DNA end better, TRBJ2-7 makes the J call doubtful. CDR3 size: 12 residues. CDR1 and CDR2 (germline): MNHEY, SVGAGI.